These 9 T cell receptor beta chains were sequenced from one sample in a study of beta chain features in type 1 diabetes (dated by TCRdb to about 2018). Libraries were made using the immunoSEQ multiplex PCR assay. The entire amount of isolated RNA was reverse transcribed using the High Capacity cDNA Reverse Transcription Kit, so the sequenced TCRB transcripts were expressed ones. The source is immuneACCESS, and TCRdb retained only in-frame sequences with V and J called. Part of the clones is not carried over; for the studies checked, unresolved V genes explain less than half of this, and the remainder is unexplained. The sample records around 250,000 clones, under 70% of which are singletons. The ten largest clonotypes hold almost 0.055% of the sample. Material: naive CD4+ T cells from blood. The cell subset or site label, as the study defines it: true naive CD4+ T cells. The receptor set was obtained from a man younger than 40 in good health.

Of note for this clone: Other DNA sequences of this sample code for an identical CDR3. Here the CDR3 DNA reads TGTGCCAGCAGCGTAGTTGGGAGCTCCTACAATGAGCAGTTCTTC. Translated: CASSVVGSSYNEQFF. The genes are TRBV9 and TRBJ2-1; a possible D gene is TRBD2 (5 bases). V lost 0 bases, J lost 0 bases, and 7 bases lay in between. Germline V gene sequence: CDR1 SGDLS, CDR2 YYNGEE. The CDR3 is 15 residues long.

The V gene is TRBV5-4, the J gene TRBJ2-7; D gene uncertain. CDR3 size: 11 residues. Trimming left V 6 bases short and J 4 bases short, with 8 bases between. Per germline, CDR1 SGHNT and CDR2 YYREEE (reference sequence). The CDR3 bases are TGTGCCAGCATGAGATTTTACGAGCAGTACTTC. Protein product: CASMRFYEQYF.

The genes are TRBV9 and TRBJ2-5; 7 bases are shared with TRBD2. The J segment lost 1 base and the V segment lost 0 bases, leaving 6 bases of the junction unmatched. This CDR3 comprises 16 residues. Germline assignment: CDR1 SGDLS and CDR2 YYNGEE. The CDR3 DNA reads as TGTGCCAGCAGCGTAGCCGGCGGGGGACTCCAAGAGACCCAGTACTTC. As protein: CASSVAGGGLQETQYF. The whole variable domain, filled in from reference TRBV9 and TRBJ2-5, reads DSGVTQTPKHLITATGQRVTLRCSPRSGDLSVYWYQQSLDQGLQFLIQYYNGEERAKGNILERFSAQQFPDLHSELNLSSLELGDSALYFCASSVAGGGLQETQYFGPGTRLLVL.

The chain uses TRBV2 and TRBJ1-2, with D perhaps matching TRBD1 (5 bases). The V end was cut by 8 bases, the J end by 4 bases, with 8 bases between. The germline V gene has CDR1 SNHLY and CDR2 FYNNEI. This CDR3 has 11 amino acids. In DNA form, the CDR3 reads TGTGCCAGCTGGGACCTCTATGGCTACACCTTC. Translation gives CASWDLYGYTF.

The chain carries TRBV29-1 and TRBJ2-7; the match to TRBD1 covers 8 bases. V was clipped by 4 bases and J by 0 bases; unmatched bases: 5. CDR1 SQVTM and CDR2 ANQGSEA come from the germline V gene. This CDR3 contains 14 residues. The CDR3 region is CSVGGQASSYEQYF. The CDR3 DNA reads as TGCAGCGTTGGGGGACAGGCGAGCTCCTACGAGCAGTACTTC.

The chain carries TRBV29-1 and TRBJ2-1; D perhaps matches TRBD2 (6 bases). Trimming pared 6 bases from V and 6 bases from J, leaving 18 bases between. Germline values: CDR1 SQVTM, CDR2 ANQGSEA. The CDR3 runs to 14 residues. The chain's CDR3 is CSVRRVGGINEQFF. The CDR3 region has the DNA TGCAGCGTCAGAAGGGTTGGCGGGATCAATGAGCAGTTCTTC.

The rearrangement links TRBV13 to TRBJ2-3; D is perhaps TRBD2 (6 bases). V shed 4 bases and J shed 1 base, with 15 bases lying between them. In germline, CDR1 is PRHDT, CDR2 FYEKMQ (reference sequence). This CDR3 region has 16 residues. CDR3 bases: TGTGCCAGCAGCTCCTCCGGGAGACGAGGCACAGATACGCAGTATTTT. Translating gives CASSSSGRRGTDTQYF.

The V call is TRBV16, the J call TRBJ2-1, with D unresolved. The germline V gene encodes CDR1 KGHSY and CDR2 FQNENV. The CDR3 contains 13 residues. V shed 1 base and J shed 2 bases, with 3 bases lying between them. The CDR3 loop reads CASSQWPYNEQFF. CDR3 coding DNA: TGTGCCAGCAGCCAATGGCCCTACAATGAGCAGTTCTTC.

This clone was counted only a few times. The V gene is TRBV30, the J gene TRBJ1-5, with 7 bases matching TRBD1. CDR1 and CDR2 (germline): GTSNPN, SVGIG (reference sequence). Losses at the gene ends were 1 base for V and 3 bases for J; bases not matched to a gene: 3. The CDR3 is 14 amino acids. The CDR3 region is CAWSGGQANQPQHF. CDR3 coding DNA: TGTGCCTGGAGTGGAGGACAGGCCAATCAGCCCCAGCATTTT.